This TCR beta chain was captured by sequencing in a study of T cells after yellow fever vaccination. In the case of this clonotype: Its antigen remains unknown.

As TCR cDNA was made by 5'RACE template switching, a universal primer site and UMIs were added. TCRdb called the 5' RACE reads again in MiXCR, with one record for every CDR3 protein. The table shows about 300,000 distinct CDR3 sequences, with around 7.3% occurring only once. Points from the study as a whole: A small proportion of clonotypes was detected in both the CD4 and CD8 compartments.

This material consisted of PBMCs, taken about 41 days after the first yellow fever vaccination. This clonotype was sampled from a man younger than 35 who received the YFV17D yellow fever vaccine.

CDR3 in amino acids: CASSLDRPTITGELFF. The CDR3 DNA sequence: TGTGCCAGCAGCCTGGACAGGCCAACCATTACCGGGGAGCTGTTTTTT. This rearrangement joins TRBV5-8 to TRBJ2-2; 7 bases are shared with TRBD1. The CDR3 contains 16 residues. V shed 4 bases and J 5 bases; nucleotides not matched to a gene: 11. Germline CDR1 and CDR2: SGHTS and YDEGEE.